The 10 T cell receptor beta chains in this list originate from one sample, sequenced in a study of T cells in Graves' hyperthyroidism and ophthalmopathy. RNA transcripts yielded amplified TCR beta CDR3 regions. HTBI primers were used for first-round RT-PCR of the TCR CDR3. TCRdb reprocessed the multiplex PCR reads via MiXCR and lists one record per CDR3 protein. The data show about 290,000 distinct CDR3 sequences, around 16% seen once. The sequencing sample was made of blood. These TCRs come from a man aged 25-40 years with Graves' hyperthyroidism.

With regard to this clonotype: This may be a read error: a much more frequent sequence differs by one nucleotide. V is TRBV5-1 and J is TRBJ2-3, with D perhaps matching TRBD1 (5 bases). Between the trimmed V and J ends, which lost 10 bases and 3 bases, there was a span of 30 bases. CDR1 is SGHRS and CDR2 is YFSETQ in the germline V gene. The CDR3 is 18 amino acids. CDR3 nucleotide sequence: TGCGCCGGCCGGAGACAGCAAATTTTCCCCGGAGATACAGATACGCAGTATTTT. Protein product: CAGRRQQIFPGDTDTQYF.

On this clonotype: A single base separates this from a much larger clone, so it may be a read error. V and J are TRBV6-6 and TRBJ1-6; 9 nucleotides match TRBD1. Germline lookup yields CDR1 MNHNY and CDR2 SVGAGI (reference sequence). CDR3 length: 16 residues. The CDR3 DNA follows: TGTGGCAGCAGTTACTCTCGGGACAGGGTTGGGTCACCCCTCCACTTT. It translates to CGSSYSRDRVGSPLHF.

This clonotype was seen repeatedly, ten times or more. The V call is TRBV5-1, the J call TRBJ2-7; D is perhaps TRBD1 or TRBD2 (5 bases each). Trimming took off 0 bases at V and 8 bases at J, with 24 bases between the two ends. Germline V gene data show CDR1 as SGHRS and CDR2 as YFSETQ. This CDR3 contains 17 residues. Written as DNA, the CDR3 is TGCGCCAGCAGCTTGGAACTGGGGTCAACTAGGGGCCCTCAGCAGTACTTC. This gives the protein CASSLELGSTRGPQQYF.

This clonotype was counted ten times or more. V is TRBV30 and J is TRBJ2-3; the match to TRBD1 covers 8 bases. V was clipped by 6 bases and J by 7 bases; unmatched bases: 12. CDR1 is GTSNPN, CDR2 SVGIG, per germline (reference sequence). The CDR3 length is 14 residues. CDR3 sequence (DNA): TGTGCCTGTTCAGGGGGCTCTCCTATGAATACGCAGTATTTT. It translates to CACSGGSPMNTQYF.

This chain uses TRBV7-9 with TRBJ2-4; 7 bases agree with TRBD1. The CDR3 has 13 amino acids. Germline V gene sequence: CDR1 SEHNR, CDR2 FQNEAQ (reference sequence). J gave up 16 bases and V 0 bases, and 9 bases lay outside the gene matches. The CDR3 loop reads CASSLALGQERYF. DNA of the CDR3: TGTGCCAGCAGCTTAGCCCTTGGACAGGAGCGATACTTC.

The J gene is TRBJ1-4, the V gene TRBV27, with TRBD1 matching over 8 bases. The CDR3 has 14 residues. CDR1 is MNHEY and CDR2 is SMNVEV in the germline V gene (reference sequence). V lost 8 bases and J lost 10; bases outside the gene matches: 12. The CDR3 coding sequence is TGTGCCAGCCGAATCCGGGACAGGAGCGGAAAACTGTTTTTT. Encoded protein: CASRIRDRSGKLFF.

Written as DNA, the CDR3 is TGTGCCAGCAGCTTAGATCTCTTGGTGCCTTCCACAGATACGCAGTATTTT. Translation: CASSLDLLVPSTDTQYF. The J gene is TRBJ2-3, the V gene TRBV7-2, with unresolved D. The CDR3 covers 17 residues. Germline CDR1 reads SGHTA; CDR2 reads FQGNSA. With 1 base removed from V and 2 bases from J, the gap between germline ends came to 16 bases.

Here the CDR3 reads CASSLGLADHNEQFF. The DNA of the CDR3 is TGCGCCAGCAGCTTGGGGCTAGCGGACCACAATGAGCAGTTCTTC. The V gene is TRBV5-1, the J gene TRBJ2-1, with 7 bases identical to TRBD2. After removal of 0 bases from V and 5 bases from J, the junction contained 5 bases not matched to a gene. The germline V gene has CDR1 SGHRS and CDR2 YFSETQ. This CDR3 spans 15 amino acids.

This clonotype was seen repeatedly, ten times or more. V gene TRBV29-1 combines with J gene TRBJ2-1; no firm D call. Germline V gene lookup returns CDR1 SQVTM and CDR2 ANQGSEA. CDR3 length: 14 amino acids. V was pared by 4 bases and J by 6 bases, with 16 bases between. The CDR3 sequence is CSVVGAPGSNEQFF. The CDR3, as DNA: TGCAGCGTTGTAGGAGCCCCGGGTAGCAATGAGCAGTTCTTC.

This clonotype was counted many times. The chain carries TRBV5-1 and TRBJ1-1, with unresolved D. Germline-derived CDR1 and CDR2 are SGHRS and YFSETQ. The CDR3 has 13 amino acids. V was shortened by 4 bases and J by 4 bases, with 11 bases between the two germline ends. The CDR3 nucleotides read TGCGCCAGCAGCCCCTTTGGAGGCACTGAAGCTTTCTTT. Translation gives CASSPFGGTEAFF.